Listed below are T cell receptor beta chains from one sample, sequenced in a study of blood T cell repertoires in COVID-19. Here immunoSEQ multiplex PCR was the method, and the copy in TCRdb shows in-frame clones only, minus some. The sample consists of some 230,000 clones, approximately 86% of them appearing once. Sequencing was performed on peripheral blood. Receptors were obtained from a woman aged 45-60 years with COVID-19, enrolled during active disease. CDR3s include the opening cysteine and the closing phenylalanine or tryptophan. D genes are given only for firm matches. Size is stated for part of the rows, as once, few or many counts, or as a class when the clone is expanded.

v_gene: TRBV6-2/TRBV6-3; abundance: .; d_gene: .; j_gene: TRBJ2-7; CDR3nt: TGTGCCAGCAGTTACTCCACGGGCTCGGGACACCTTACCTACGAGCAGTACTTC; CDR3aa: CASSYSTGSGHLTYEQYF
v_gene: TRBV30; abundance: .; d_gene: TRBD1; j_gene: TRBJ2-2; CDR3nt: TGTGCCTGGAGCCGGGACAGGGCACGAACCGGGGAGCTGTTTTTT; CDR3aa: CAWSRDRARTGELFF
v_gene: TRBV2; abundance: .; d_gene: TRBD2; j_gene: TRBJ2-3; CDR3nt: TGTGCCAGCAGTCTTACTAGCGGGATCACAGATACGCAGTATTTT; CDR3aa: CASSLTSGITDTQYF
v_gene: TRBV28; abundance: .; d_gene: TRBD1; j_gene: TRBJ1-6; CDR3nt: TGTGCCAGCAGTTTATTCCTAAGGACAGGGGGCGAATCACCCCTCCACTTT; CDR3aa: CASSLFLRTGGESPLHF
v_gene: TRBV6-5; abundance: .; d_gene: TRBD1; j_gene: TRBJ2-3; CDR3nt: TGTGCCACGTCCCGGGGACAGGGGCCCAGTACGCAGTATTTT; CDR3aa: CATSRGQGPSTQYF
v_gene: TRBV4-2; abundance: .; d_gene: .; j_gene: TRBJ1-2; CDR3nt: TGTGCCAGCAGCCGCCTCGGGGGGGAGGTGGATGGCTACACCTTC; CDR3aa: CASSRLGGEVDGYTF
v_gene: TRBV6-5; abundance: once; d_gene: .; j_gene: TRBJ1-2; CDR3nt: TGTGCCAGCAGTTTCTACGGACAAAACTATGGCTACACCTTC; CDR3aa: CASSFYGQNYGYTF
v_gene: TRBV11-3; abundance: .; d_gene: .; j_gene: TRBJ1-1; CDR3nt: TGTGCCAGCAGTCGAGCCCCCCTAGGAGGGTCTGAAGCTTTCTTT; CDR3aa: CASSRAPLGGSEAFF
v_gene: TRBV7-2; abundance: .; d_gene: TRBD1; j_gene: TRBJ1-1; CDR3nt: TGTGCCAGCAGCCTCCGGGGGACAGGGGGCGCGGGAACTGAAGCTTTCTTT; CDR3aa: CASSLRGTGGAGTEAFF
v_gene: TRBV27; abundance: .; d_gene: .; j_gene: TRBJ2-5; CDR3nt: TGTGCCAGCAGTCTAAGCTTTGCGAGCTTAGAGACCCAGTACTTC; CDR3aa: CASSLSFASLETQYF
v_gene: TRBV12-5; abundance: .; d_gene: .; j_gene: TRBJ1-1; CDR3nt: TGTGCTAGTGGTCCCCCCCAAGGCCCCTCCAGACAGGCCATTGAAGCTTTCTTT; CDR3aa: CASGPPQGPSRQAIEAFF
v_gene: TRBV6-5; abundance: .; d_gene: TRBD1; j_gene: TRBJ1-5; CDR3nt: TGTGCCAGCAGTAGACAGGGAGGTGGTGCCCAGCATTTT; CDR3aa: CASSRQGGGAQHF
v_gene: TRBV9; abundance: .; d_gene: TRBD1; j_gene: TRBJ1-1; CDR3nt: TGTGCCAGCAGCGCCGACAGGGGGAACACTGAAGCTTTCTTT; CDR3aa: CASSADRGNTEAFF
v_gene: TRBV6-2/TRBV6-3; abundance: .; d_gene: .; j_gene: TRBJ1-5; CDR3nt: TGTGCCAGCAGTTCCCCAGGGGTATTGGGATTGGGTCAGCCCCAGCATTTT; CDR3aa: CASSSPGVLGLGQPQHF
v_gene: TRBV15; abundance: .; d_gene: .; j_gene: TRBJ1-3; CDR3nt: TGTGCCACCAGCAGAGATAGAGGAGTCTCTGGAAACACCATATATTTT; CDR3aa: CATSRDRGVSGNTIYF
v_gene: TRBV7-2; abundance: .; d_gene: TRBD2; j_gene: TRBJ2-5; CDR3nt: TGTGCCAGCAGCCCGGGACTAGCGGGTGAGACCCAGTACTTC; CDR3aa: CASSPGLAGETQYF
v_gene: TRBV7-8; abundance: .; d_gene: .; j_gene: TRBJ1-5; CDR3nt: TGTGCCAGCAGCCTAGACAGTAATAGCAATCAGCCCCAGCATTTT; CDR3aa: CASSLDSNSNQPQHF
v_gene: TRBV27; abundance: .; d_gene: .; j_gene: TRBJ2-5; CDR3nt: TGTGCCAGTGCCCAAACAGGCGGCCTTTTGGAGACCCAGTACTTC; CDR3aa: CASAQTGGLLETQYF
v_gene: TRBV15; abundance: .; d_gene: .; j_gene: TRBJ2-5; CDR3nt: TGTGCCACCAGCAGAGATAGAGAGACCCAGTACTTC; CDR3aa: CATSRDRETQYF
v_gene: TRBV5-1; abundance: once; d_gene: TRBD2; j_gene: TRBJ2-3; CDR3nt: TGCGCCAGCAGCTTGTTAGCGGGGGGCACAGATACGCAGTATTTT; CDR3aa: CASSLLAGGTDTQYF
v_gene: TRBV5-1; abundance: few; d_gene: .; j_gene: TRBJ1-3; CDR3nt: TGCGCCAGCAGCTTGGAGGTGGGGCTCTCTGGAAACACCATATATTTT; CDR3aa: CASSLEVGLSGNTIYF
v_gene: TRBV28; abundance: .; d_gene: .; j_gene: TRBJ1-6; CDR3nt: TGTGCCAGCAGTCCGGATAATTCACCCCTCCACTTT; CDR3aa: CASSPDNSPLHF
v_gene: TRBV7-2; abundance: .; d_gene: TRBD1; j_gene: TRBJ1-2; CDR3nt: TGTGCCAGCAGCCCCCTGAGAGGGGGCGGGGGCTACACCTTC; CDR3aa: CASSPLRGGGGYTF
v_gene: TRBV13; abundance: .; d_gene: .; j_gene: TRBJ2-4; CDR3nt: TGTGCCAGCAGCTTAAGGGGTGACAGAGAGCTAGCCAAAAACATTCAGTACTTC; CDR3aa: CASSLRGDRELAKNIQYF
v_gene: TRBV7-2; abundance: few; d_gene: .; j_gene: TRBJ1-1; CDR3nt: TGTGCCAGCAGCTTAAGGGGAGGAACTGAAGCTTTCTTT; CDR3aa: CASSLRGGTEAFF
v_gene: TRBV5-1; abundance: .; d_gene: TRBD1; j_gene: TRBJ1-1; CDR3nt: TGCGCCAGCAGCCCTGGGACAGGGAAAATGAACACTGAAGCTTTCTTT; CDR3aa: CASSPGTGKMNTEAFF
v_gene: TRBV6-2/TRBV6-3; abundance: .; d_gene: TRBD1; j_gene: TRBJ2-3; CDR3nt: TGTGCCAGCAGTTCCGGGACAGGGGGGTATTTT; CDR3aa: CASSSGTGGYF
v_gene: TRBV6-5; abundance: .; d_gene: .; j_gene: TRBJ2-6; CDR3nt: TGTGCCAGCAGTTACATGGGCTTCTCTGGGGCCAACGTCCTGACTTTC; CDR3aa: CASSYMGFSGANVLTF
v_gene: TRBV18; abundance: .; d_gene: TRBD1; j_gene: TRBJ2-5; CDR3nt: TGTGCCAGCTCACCACTCACCGGGACAGGGGGCCAAGAGACCCAGTACTTC; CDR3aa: CASSPLTGTGGQETQYF
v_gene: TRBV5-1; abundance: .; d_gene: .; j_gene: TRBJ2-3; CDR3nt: TGCGCCAGCAGCTTGGGACTAACAGATACGCAGTATTTT; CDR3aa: CASSLGLTDTQYF
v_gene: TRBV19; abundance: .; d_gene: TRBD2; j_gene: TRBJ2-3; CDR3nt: TGTGCCAGTACCGTCAGCGGGGGGGCTACAGATACGCAGTATTTT; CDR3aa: CASTVSGGATDTQYF
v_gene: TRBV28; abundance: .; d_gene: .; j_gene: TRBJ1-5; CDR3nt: TGTGCCAGCAGTCCCAGCCCCGGACTTAATCAGCCCCAGCATTTT; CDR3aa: CASSPSPGLNQPQHF
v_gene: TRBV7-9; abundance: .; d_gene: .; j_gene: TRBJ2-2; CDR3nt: TGTGCCAGCAGCCAAACGGGATGGCAGGGGAGCGGGGAGCTGTTTTTT; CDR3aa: CASSQTGWQGSGELFF
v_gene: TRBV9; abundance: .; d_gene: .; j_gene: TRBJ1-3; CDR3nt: TGTGCCAGCAGCCCCGGGGCTGGAAACACCATATATTTT; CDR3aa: CASSPGAGNTIYF
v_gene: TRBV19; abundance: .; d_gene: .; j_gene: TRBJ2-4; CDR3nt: TGTGCCAGTAACCTCCATACAGGGAGTAACATTCAGTACTTC; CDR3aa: CASNLHTGSNIQYF
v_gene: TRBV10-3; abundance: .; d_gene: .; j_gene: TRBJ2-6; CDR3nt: TGTGCCATCAGTGAGTGGACAGTTGACCTAACAGCCCTCTCTGGGGCCAACGTCCTGACTTTC; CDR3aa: CAISEWTVDLTALSGANVLTF
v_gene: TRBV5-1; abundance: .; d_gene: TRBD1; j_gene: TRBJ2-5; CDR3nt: TGCGCCAGCAGCTTGGGGACAGGACAAGAGACCCAGTACTTC; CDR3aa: CASSLGTGQETQYF
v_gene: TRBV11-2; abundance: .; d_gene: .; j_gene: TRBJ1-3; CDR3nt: TGTGCCAGCAGCTTAGCGGGGGCTGGAAACACCATATATTTT; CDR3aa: CASSLAGAGNTIYF
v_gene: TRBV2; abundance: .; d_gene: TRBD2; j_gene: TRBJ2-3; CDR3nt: TGTGCCAGCACTAAGCGGGGGGCCACAGATACGCAGTATTTT; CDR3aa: CASTKRGATDTQYF
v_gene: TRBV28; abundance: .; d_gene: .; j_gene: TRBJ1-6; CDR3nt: TGTGCCAGCCTCAGCCCGGCGGACTATAATTCACCCCTCCACTTT; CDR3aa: CASLSPADYNSPLHF
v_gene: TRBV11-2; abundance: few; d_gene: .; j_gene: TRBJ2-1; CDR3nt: TGTGCCAGCAGCTTAATCGCAGGGATGAATGAGCAGTTCTTC; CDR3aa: CASSLIAGMNEQFF
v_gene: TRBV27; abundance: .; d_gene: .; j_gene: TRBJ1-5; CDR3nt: TGTGCCAGAATCGGTCAGCCCCAGCATTTT; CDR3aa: CARIGQPQHF
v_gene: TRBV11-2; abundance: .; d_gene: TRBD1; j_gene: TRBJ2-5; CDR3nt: TGTGCCAGCAGCTTGGACAGGGGATCGGGGGAGACCCAGTACTTC; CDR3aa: CASSLDRGSGETQYF
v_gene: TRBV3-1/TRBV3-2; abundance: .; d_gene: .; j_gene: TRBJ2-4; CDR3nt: TGTGCCAGCAGCCCTACAGGGCCAAGGGGGGGCAAAAACATTCAGTACTTC; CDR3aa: CASSPTGPRGGKNIQYF
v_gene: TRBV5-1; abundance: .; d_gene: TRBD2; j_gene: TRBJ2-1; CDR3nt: TGCGCCAGCAGCCTAACTAGCGGGGGCCTCTACAATGAGCAGTTCTTC; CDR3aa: CASSLTSGGLYNEQFF
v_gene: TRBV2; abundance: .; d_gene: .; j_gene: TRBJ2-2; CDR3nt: TGTGCCAGCAGCCCCCGGTACCAAGCCTCGAACACCGGGGAGCTGTTTTTT; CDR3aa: CASSPRYQASNTGELFF
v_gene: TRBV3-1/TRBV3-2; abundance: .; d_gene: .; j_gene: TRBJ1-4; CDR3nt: TGTGCCAGCAGCCAAGAACCGGGGGGGAATGAAAAACTGTTTTTT; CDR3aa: CASSQEPGGNEKLFF
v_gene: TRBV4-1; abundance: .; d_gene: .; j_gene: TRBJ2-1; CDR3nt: TGCGCCAGCAGCCAAGAAGGAGTGAATGAGCAGTTCTTC; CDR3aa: CASSQEGVNEQFF